This T cell receptor (beta chain) is drawn from a study of T cell repertoires in cytomegalovirus infection. For the study at large: Indications of both CMV infection and matching HLA type were provided by public TCR beta signatures.

V was shortened by 3 bases and J by 5 bases, with 11 bases between the two germline ends. The CDR3 is 13 amino acids. Per germline, CDR1 SGHVS and CDR2 FQNEAQ. Study results and limitations: CMV carriers with the relevant HLA were identified by cumulative public TCR beta family frequency. HLA-C-restricted CMV clonotypes gave the most frequent clonotype in two of eight donors.

A remark on this clonotype: Antigen: not known.

MiXCR, applied by TCRdb to the reads, yields one record per CDR3 protein. The data hold some 600,000 distinct CDR3 sequences, with 20% to 30% observed a single time. The V call is TRBV7-8, the J call TRBJ2-7; a possible D gene is TRBD2 (5 bases). The TCR sequence derives from a human donor in good health (CMV status not recorded). Some clones in this sample may be carry-over from other donors' samples. Material for sequencing was CD8+ T cells from PBMCs. The DNA for the CDR3 is TGTGCCAGCAGCTTTTCGGGGATCCACGAGCAGTACTTC. Protein sequence: CASSFSGIHEQYF.